This TCR beta chain emerged from a study of shared clonotypes between healthy human individuals. At the level of the study: Donors had three CD4 naive, three CD4 memory, two CD8 naive and one CD8 memory plate apiece. Overall study results and limits: The genetic and exposure-history diversity represented was limited by few donors. The study found about 5.1% of naive CD4 clonotypes shared across four donors.

J was trimmed by 8 bases and V by 6 bases; bases with no gene match: 8. Germline V gene lookup returns CDR1 SNHLY and CDR2 FYNNEI. The CDR3 is 15 residues long. Clones were read by immunoSEQ multiplex PCR, and TCRdb kept only the in-frame ones, dropping some. The repertoire holds over a million clones, with 95% to 97% as singletons. Regarding this clone: The target antigen is unknown.

The chain couples TRBV2 to TRBJ2-1, with 12 bases lining up with TRBD2. This receptor was identified in a man aged 25-40 years in good health. The sequenced sample consisted of naive CD4+ T cells sorted from blood. Specified subset: CD45RA+ positively selected. CDR3 in amino acids: CASSPRLAGVDEQFF. The CDR3 DNA follows: TGTGCCAGCAGCCCTAGACTAGCGGGAGTAGATGAGCAGTTCTTC.